A single sample is the source of the 5 T cell receptor beta chains below, sequenced in a study of T-cell memory formation after mild COVID-19. MiXCR, run by TCRdb on the 5' RACE reads, gives a single entry per CDR3 protein. The sample yields approximately 250,000 distinct CDR3 sequences, 15% to 20% seen once. The sequencing input was PBMCs or a T cell subset sorted from them (not recorded which). These receptors were collected from a man between 18 and 35 years old who had mild COVID-19 (a few samples of this study predate the infection). Cell type and time point are not known.

This clonotype was detected only a few times. The rearrangement uses TRBV5-6 and TRBJ2-7, with TRBD2 as a possible D gene (5 bases). The CDR3 runs 14 residues. Germline values: CDR1 SGHDT, CDR2 YYEEEE. V lost 2 bases to trimming and J lost 6 bases, with 15 bases between them. CDR3: CASSFGVEGFEQYF. The CDR3 region has the DNA TGTGCCAGCAGCTTTGGAGTCGAGGGATTCGAGCAGTACTTC.

The rearrangement uses TRBV4-1 and TRBJ1-5; 8 bases map to TRBD1. Germline trimming cut 1 base from V and 4 bases from J; bases unmatched to any gene: 6. CDR1 is MGHRA and CDR2 is YSYEKL in the germline V gene. The CDR3 is 16 residues long. CDR3 sequence: CASSQVVQGANQPQHF. The CDR3 bases are TGCGCCAGCAGCCAAGTAGTGCAGGGGGCGAATCAGCCCCAGCATTTT.

This clonotype was found a few times. This rearrangement joins TRBV28 to TRBJ2-7; the D gene is possibly TRBD1 (5 bases). The CDR3 runs to 14 residues. The V end was cut by 2 bases, the J end by 0 bases, with 8 bases between. Per germline, CDR1 MDHEN and CDR2 SYDVKM. The DNA for the CDR3 is TGTGCCAGCAGTTTACAGGGCGGCTCCTACGAGCAGTACGTC. This codes for CASSLQGGSYEQYV.

This clonotype occurred many times. The chain links TRBV9 to TRBJ2-3; 12 positions match TRBD2. J gave up 8 bases and V 0 bases, and 7 bases lay outside the gene matches. Germline CDR1 reads SGDLS; CDR2 reads YYNGEE. The CDR3 is 16 amino acids. CDR3 bases: TGTGCCAGCAGCGTAGGGAAACTAGCGGGGGGTCCTACGCAGTATTTT. The encoded protein is CASSVGKLAGGPTQYF.

This clonotype has more than one count but fewer than ten. This chain links TRBV4-1 with TRBJ1-1, with D possibly TRBD1 on 6 matching bases. This CDR3 has 16 amino acids. Germline CDR1 MGHRA, CDR2 YSYEKL. The V end lost 6 bases, the J end lost 0 bases, and 17 bases lay between the germline ends. The chain's CDR3 is CASRHTPGHVNTEAFF. CDR3 nucleotide sequence: TGCGCCAGCAGACACACTCCGGGACACGTGAACACTGAAGCTTTCTTT.